The subject of this entry is one T cell receptor (beta chain). Its antigen remains unidentified. Base-call qualities are not available, and no considerably larger clone is one nucleotide away. This sample was included in a study of T cell responses to AZD1222 COVID-19 vaccine (dated by TCRdb to about 2021). Notes on the research overall: A total of around 240 trial participants underwent TCR sequencing, of whom around 200 received two doses of AZD1222 and about 25 received two doses of the MenACWY control vaccine. Enrollment into the trials was organized by age into subgroups of 18-55, 56-69 and 70-plus years, and those subgroups contained about 160, 30 and 59 TCR-sequenced participants, respectively. On the study overall, not on this receptor specifically: The vaccine-associated CD4 TCRs covered the entire spike protein, and the dominant responses fell in regions 160-218 and 743-854. Nearly half of unique spike-specific TCRs reportedly recognized epitopes outside regions mutated in the B.1.351 and B.1.1.7 variants. Conclusions about previously exposed vaccinees are limited, since just five or six AZD1222 recipients were seropositive for SARS-CoV-2 at baseline. Spike-specific TCR breadth and depth rose significantly after two AZD1222 doses compared with day 0 and with MenACWY recipients. In the small 56-69-year group, the increase in depth fell short of significance, most likely because of low power. Participants were mostly white British and included more females than males, and it was suggested by the authors that clonal diversity may have been underestimated. Because no samples from the day 14 peak response were available, repertoires could be characterized only after the peak T cell response.

The CDR1 and CDR2 encoded by the germline V gene are ENHRY and SYGVKD. From cysteine to phenylalanine, the CDR3 is 15 amino acids long. CDR3 DNA only is kept here, 45 bases in frame from base 1. Germline trimming amounts to 3 bases on V and 1 base on J, with 3 as the count of junction bases outside the gene matches. The CDR3 regions of human TCRbeta chains were analyzed by immunosequencing. The original pipeline was this. Repertoire TCRs were checked for matches against a reference library of SARS-CoV-2-specific TCRs that had been generated using the MIRA antigen-specificity platform. Breadth was defined as the fraction of unique TCRs that were SARS-CoV-2-associated, and depth was defined as the fraction of total T cells that were SARS-CoV-2-associated. Using the MIRA data, each spike-specific TCR was mapped to the spike region that the TCR reacts to and placed in a CD4 or CD8 class. Log10-transformed breadth and depth values were compared by one-way ANOVA with Sidak's multiple comparisons tests. TCRdb's version of the immuneACCESS table is confined to in-frame rearrangements and falls short of the full clone set. An unresolved V gene accounts for under half of the shortfall where checked; the remainder is of unknown origin. Clonal size and the V and J genes are those of that table, whereas D and trimming came from the DNA. This sample is represented by some 190,000 clones; around 90% of them were singletons. The top ten clones comprise around 1.9% of the sample.

The sample's time point, from its label and the paper: about 28 days (+/-7) after the second vaccine dose. Because spike-specific TCR depth and breadth did not differ between the two schedules, AZD1222 recipients who got a second dose at roughly 4 weeks were pooled with those who got a second dose at roughly 12 weeks. Vaccinee samples came from UK trials COV001 and COV002, including a single-blind randomized controlled phase 2/3 trial of AZD1222 (ChAdOx1 nCoV-19) in healthy adults. For TCRbeta chain sequencing, PBMC samples were collected from trial participants at day 0 and at day 28 after the second dose.

The receptor chain draws on TRBV10-3 and TRBJ2-3, and 8 junction bases match TRBD2. The source was peripheral blood, collected 28 days after the second AZD1222 dose. The receptor was derived from an adult who received the AZD1222 COVID-19 vaccine. The DNA reads TGTGCCATCAGTGATTTGACTAGCGGCACAGATACGCAGTATTTT. The resulting protein is CAISDLTSGTDTQYF.